This T cell receptor beta chain was identified in a study of blood T cell repertoires in COVID-19. Data came from immunoSEQ multiplex PCR; TCRdb stores just in-frame clones and leaves some out. Seen here are a few hundred thousand clones, 70% to 90% observed once, and the top ten hold less than 1.5%. The CDR3 spans 14 residues. The germline V gene has CDR1 SEHNR and CDR2 FQNEAQ (reference sequence). Deletions cut 2 bases from V and 6 bases from J, with 11 bases between. The chain carries TRBV7-9 and TRBJ2-1; D is perhaps TRBD2 (6 bases). Sequenced sample: PBMCs or T cells enriched from blood (not recorded which). This TCR came from a woman between 18 and 29 years old who had been exposed to COVID-19. This chain's CDR3 is CASSLYGRGNEQFF. CDR3 nucleotides: TGTGCCAGCAGCTTATATGGGCGGGGCAATGAGCAGTTCTTC.